Below are 25 T cell receptor beta chains sequenced from a single sample in a study of Graves' ophthalmopathy and Graves' hyperthyroidism. Amplification of the TCR beta CDR3 regions used RNA transcripts (as template). Second-round multiplex PCR came after first-round RT-PCR with HTBI primers. TCRdb processed the multiplex PCR reads anew with MiXCR; each CDR3 protein has one entry. This sample has around 40,000 distinct CDR3 sequences, with over 40% found just once. Input material: peripheral blood. The receptors come from an adult man with Graves' ophthalmopathy.

This chain connects TRBV15 to TRBJ2-3, with 9 positions matching TRBD1. The germline CDR1 and CDR2 sequences are LNHNV and YYDKDF (reference sequence). The V gene end was trimmed by 8 bases and the J gene end by 3 bases; junction bases not matched to a gene: 9. The CDR3 is made up of 15 amino acids. The CDR3 coding sequence is TGTGCCACCGGGACGGGGACAGGGACGACAGATACGCAGTATTTT. It yields the protein CATGTGTGTTDTQYF.

This clonotype was detected only once. V usage is TRBV4-1 and J usage is TRBJ1-4, with no clear D. CDR1 is MGHRA, CDR2 YSYEKL, per germline. This CDR3 has 12 amino acids. V lost 0 bases to trimming and J lost 4 bases, with 0 bases between them. The CDR3 bases are TGCGCCAGCAGCCAAGATAATGAAAAACTGTTTTTT. Translated, it gives CASSQDNEKLFF.

This clonotype was seen at least ten times. The J gene is TRBJ2-3, the V gene TRBV6-6; 10 positions agree with TRBD2. Germline V lookup: CDR1 MNHNY, CDR2 SVGAGI (reference sequence). The CDR3 is 18 amino acids. V lost 0 bases, J lost 6 bases, and 12 bases stayed unmatched. The CDR3 region is CASSYSSLAGVKADTQYF. CDR3 nucleotides: TGTGCCAGCAGTTACTCGTCGCTAGCGGGAGTTAAGGCGGATACGCAGTATTTT.

This clonotype was seen repeatedly, ten times or more. V gene TRBV20-1 combines with J gene TRBJ2-5; 11 positions match TRBD2. The V and J ends lost 0 bases and 2 bases, in that order; junction bases with no gene match: 8. The CDR3 loop spans 17 amino acids. CDR1 is DFQATT, CDR2 SNEGSKA, per germline (reference sequence). The CDR3 sequence is CSARDLASGGIQETQYF. CDR3 nucleotides: TGCAGTGCTAGAGATCTCGCTAGCGGGGGGATACAAGAGACCCAGTACTTC.

With regard to this clonotype: Without the conserved terminal phenylalanine or tryptophan, this CDR3 likely stems from a read error. The limits of the CDR3 on the DNA are not certain, so only TCRdb's listed CDR3 is given. The rearrangement uses TRBV12-3 or TRBV12-4 and TRBJ1-2. The CDR3 is 14 amino acids long, termini counted. The CDR3 is CASSLGWQNYGCTL.

Worth noting for this clonotype: The missing conserved phenylalanine or tryptophan at the end of this CDR3 makes a read error likely. The DNA is left out, because the CDR3 cannot be placed on it with certainty; the CDR3 is given as TCRdb lists it. The gene calls are TRBV6-2 or TRBV6-3 and TRBJ1-3; TRBD1, the D gene given by the table, was not confirmed from the DNA. The CDR3 has 9 residues if both end residues are counted. CDR1 is MNHEY, CDR2 SVGEGT, per germline. CDR3 region: CASRTPDRI.

This clonotype was picked up a small number of times. One base away lies a much larger clone, so this may be a sequencing read error. V and J are TRBV20-1 and TRBJ2-7; 8 nucleotides align to TRBD1. There are 18 residues in the CDR3. Germline CDR1 DFQATT, CDR2 SNEGSKA (reference sequence). V shed 0 bases, J shed 0 bases, and the junction held 13 bases outside the gene matches. The CDR3, as DNA: TGCAGTGCTAGAGATGGACCCAGGGGGCCCGGGAACTCCTACGAGCAGTACTTC. It yields the protein CSARDGPRGPGNSYEQYF.

Worth noting for this clonotype: A junction end diverges from the germline sequence, so it may reflect a read error. The genes are TRBV4-3 and TRBJ2-1; 9 bases line up with TRBD2. The CDR3 totals 15 residues. Germline CDR1 and CDR2: LGHNA and YSLEER. The CDR3 region is CAGSQGRGGFDEQFF. The CDR3 region has the DNA TGCGCCGGCAGCCAAGGGCGGGGGGGTTTCGATGAGCAGTTCTTC.

The chain uses TRBV20-1 and TRBJ1-1, with a weak D call TRBD1 (6 bases). Germline CDR1 and CDR2: DFQATT and SNEGSKA (reference sequence). V dropped 1 base and J dropped 8 bases, with 17 bases sitting between them. The CDR3 length is 14 residues. The CDR3: CSARGQGQGSEAFF. In DNA form, the CDR3 reads TGCAGTGCTAGAGGGCAGGGGCAAGGAAGCGAAGCTTTCTTT.

This clonotype turned up a few times. This sequence joins TRBV30 and TRBJ2-1; 7 bases line up with TRBD2. Germline V CDR1 and CDR2: GTSNPN, SVGIG (reference sequence). With V trimmed by 3 bases and J by 6 bases, 8 bases remained unmatched. The CDR3 spans 14 residues. CDR3 nucleotide sequence: TGTGCCTGGAGAACGGGAGGTGTGGGCAATGAGCAGTTCTTC. This encodes CAWRTGGVGNEQFF.

This chain connects TRBV7-9 to TRBJ2-7; TRBD1 agrees at 8 bases. V lost 5 bases, J lost 2 bases, and 5 bases stayed unmatched. The CDR3 consists of 14 residues. Germline CDR1 is SEHNR and CDR2 is FQNEAQ (reference sequence). Here the CDR3 reads CASSPWTGTYEQYF. In DNA, the CDR3 is TGTGCCAGCAGCCCCTGGACAGGGACCTACGAGCAGTACTTC.

This clonotype was seen repeatedly, ten times or more. This rearrangement joins TRBV7-2 to TRBJ2-6; TRBD1 matches at 7 bases. Losses at the gene ends were 5 bases for V and 0 bases for J; bases not matched to a gene: 13. The CDR3 has 19 residues. From germline, CDR1 is SGHTA and CDR2 FQGNSA. CDR3: CASSRQGQREGSGANVLTF. DNA for the CDR3: TGTGCCAGCAGCCGACAGGGACAACGAGAAGGCTCTGGGGCCAACGTCCTGACTTTC.

V and J are TRBV5-4 and TRBJ2-2; D possibly corresponds to TRBD2 (6 bases). The V end lost 2 bases, the J end lost 1 base, and 18 bases lay between the germline ends. Per the germline V gene, CDR1 is SGHNT and CDR2 is YYREEE (reference sequence). The CDR3 is 18 amino acids. The CDR3 loop is CASSFRGAGAMNTGELFF. The DNA for the CDR3 is TGTGCCAGCAGCTTCCGCGGGGCTGGGGCCATGAACACCGGGGAGCTGTTTTTT.

V usage is TRBV13 and J usage is TRBJ1-1, with D unclear. The germline V gene encodes CDR1 PRHDT and CDR2 FYEKMQ (reference sequence). The V and J ends lost 5 bases and 0 bases respectively, with 10 bases between them. This CDR3 has 14 amino acids. The CDR3 here is CASSPSGVNTEAFF. CDR3 nucleotide sequence: TGTGCCAGCAGCCCTAGCGGAGTGAACACTGAAGCTTTCTTT.

Concerning this clonotype itself: One junction end does not reproduce the germline sequence, and a read error may be involved. The rearrangement links TRBV11-2 to TRBJ2-2; 7 bases are a match to TRBD1. Germline V gene lookup returns CDR1 SGHAT and CDR2 FQNNGV. The CDR3 contains 14 residues. The CDR3, as DNA: TGTGCCGGCAGCCAGACAGGGTTGGCCGGTGAGCTGTTTTTT. Translating gives CAGSQTGLAGELFF.

This clonotype was found many times. The chain links TRBV5-1 to TRBJ1-1; weak D call: TRBD1 (5 bases). Per germline, CDR1 SGHRS and CDR2 YFSETQ. CDR3 length equals 14 residues. V lost 0 bases, J lost 2 bases, and 8 bases lay in between. CDR3: CASSLAGGNTEAFF. For the CDR3, the DNA is TGCGCCAGCAGCTTGGCGGGGGGAAACACTGAAGCTTTCTTT.

By share of the sample, this clonotype is medium-sized (0.01 to 0.1%). The chain links TRBV6-6 to TRBJ1-2, with a possible D match to TRBD1 (6 bases). The CDR3 is 12 amino acids. Per the germline V gene, CDR1 is MNHNY and CDR2 is SVGAGI (reference sequence). Trimming left V 7 bases short and J 7 bases short, with 13 bases between. CDR3 loop: CASTGGQRGYTF. The CDR3 bases are TGTGCCAGCACCGGGGGACAACGTGGCTACACCTTC.

This clonotype came up many times. CDR3 DNA sequence: TGTGCCAGCCTCTATAGTGGCATGGAGACCCAGTACTTC. Protein sequence: CASLYSGMETQYF. The chain couples TRBV12-3 or TRBV12-4 to TRBJ2-5; no reliable D call. Trimming pared 8 bases from V and 5 bases from J, leaving 15 bases between. There are 13 residues in the CDR3.

As for this clonotype: An end of the junction does not agree with germline; a read error may underlie this. This chain links TRBV7-7 with TRBJ2-1; 11 bases align to TRBD2. This CDR3 has 15 amino acids. Germline V CDR1 and CDR2: SSHAT, FNYEAQ (reference sequence). As DNA, the CDR3 is TGTGCTAGCAGTCTACTAGCGGGAGCGTACAATGAGCAGTTCTTC. It is translated as CASSLLAGAYNEQFF.

This clonotype was observed many times. The chain joins TRBV28 to TRBJ2-7; maybe TRBD1 (6 bases). V lost 4 bases to trimming and J lost 0 bases, with 10 bases between them. The CDR3 runs 14 residues. Germline V CDR1 and CDR2: MDHEN, SYDVKM. CDR3 sequence reads: CASSSTGFSYEQYF. CDR3 bases: TGTGCCAGCAGTTCGACAGGTTTCTCCTACGAGCAGTACTTC. The complete variable domain, with remaining parts taken from reference TRBV28 and TRBJ2-7, reads DVKVTQSSRYLVKRTGEKVFLECVQDMDHENMFWYRQDPGLGLRLIYFSYDVKMKEKGDIPEGYSVSREKKERFSLILESASTNQTSMYLCASSSTGFSYEQYFGPGTRLTVT.

This clonotype was detected only once. The CDR3 region is CASSLRTSGSFSYEQYF. CDR3 DNA: TGCGCCAGCAGCTTAAGGACTAGCGGGAGCTTTTCCTACGAGCAGTACTTC. The chain uses TRBV5-1 and TRBJ2-7, with TRBD2 matching 13 bases. The CDR3 extends over 17 amino acids. CDR1 is SGHRS, CDR2 YFSETQ, per germline. The V gene end was trimmed by 2 bases and the J gene end by 1 base; junction bases not matched to a gene: 6.

This clonotype occurred many times. The chain links TRBV5-1 to TRBJ2-6, with 7 nucleotides matching TRBD2. The germline V gene encodes CDR1 SGHRS and CDR2 YFSETQ. The CDR3 runs to 17 residues. V trimming: 1 base; J trimming: 0 bases; junction bases outside the gene matches: 4. In DNA, the CDR3 is TGCGCCAGCAGCTTGAGCGGGGTCGCCTCTGGGGCCAACGTCCTGACTTTC. Translating it yields CASSLSGVASGANVLTF.

This clonotype was recorded many times. The chain joins TRBV19 to TRBJ1-1, with TRBD1 matching 9 bases. There are 14 residues in the CDR3. The germline V gene encodes CDR1 LNHDA and CDR2 SQIVND (reference sequence). After removal of 5 bases from V and 6 bases from J, the junction contained 7 bases not matched to a gene. CDR3 sequence reads: CASSSGTGYPEAFF. The CDR3 DNA follows: TGTGCCAGTAGTTCAGGGACAGGGTACCCTGAAGCTTTCTTT.

This clonotype has at least ten counts. The chain uses TRBV4-3 and TRBJ1-1, with 9 bases lining up with TRBD1. This CDR3 contains 16 residues. J lost 6 bases, V lost 0 bases, and 8 bases had no gene match. Germline V CDR1 and CDR2: LGHNA, YSLEER. This chain's CDR3 is CASSQDRDRVISEAFF. The CDR3 region has the DNA TGCGCCAGCAGCCAAGATCGGGACAGGGTGATCTCTGAAGCTTTCTTT.

This clonotype was observed many times. The chain recombines TRBV9 with TRBJ2-2; 14 nucleotides agree with TRBD2. In germline, CDR1 is SGDLS, CDR2 YYNGEE. V lost 4 bases to trimming and J lost 8 bases; unmatched junction nucleotides: 7. CDR3 length: 16 amino acids. The CDR3 is CASSLPGTSGSGELFF. CDR3 nucleotides: TGTGCCAGCAGCCTCCCCGGGACTAGCGGGAGTGGGGAGCTGTTTTTT.